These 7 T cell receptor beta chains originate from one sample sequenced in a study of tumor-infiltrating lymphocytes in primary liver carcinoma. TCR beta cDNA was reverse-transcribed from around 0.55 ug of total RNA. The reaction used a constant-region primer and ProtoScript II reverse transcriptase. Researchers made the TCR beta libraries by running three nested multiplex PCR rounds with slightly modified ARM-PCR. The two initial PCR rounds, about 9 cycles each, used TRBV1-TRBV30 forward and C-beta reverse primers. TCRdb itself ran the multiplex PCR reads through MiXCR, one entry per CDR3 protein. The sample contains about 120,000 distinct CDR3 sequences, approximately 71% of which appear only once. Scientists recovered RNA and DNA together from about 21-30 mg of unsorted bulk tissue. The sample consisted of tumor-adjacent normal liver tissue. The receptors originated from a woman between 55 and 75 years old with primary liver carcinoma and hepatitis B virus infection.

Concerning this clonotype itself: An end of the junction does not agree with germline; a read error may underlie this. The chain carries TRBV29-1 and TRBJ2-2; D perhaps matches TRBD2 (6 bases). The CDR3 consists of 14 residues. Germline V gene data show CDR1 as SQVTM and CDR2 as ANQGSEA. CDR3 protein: CSVDAGMVSGKLFF. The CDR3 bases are TGCAGTGTTGACGCGGGAATGGTATCCGGGAAGCTGTTTTTT.

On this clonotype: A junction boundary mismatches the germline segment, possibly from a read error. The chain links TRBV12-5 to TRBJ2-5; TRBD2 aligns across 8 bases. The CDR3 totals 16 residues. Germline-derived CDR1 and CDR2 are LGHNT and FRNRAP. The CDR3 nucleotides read TGTGCTAGTCGTTTGAAACGGGAGGGGCTCAGAGAGACACAGTACTTC. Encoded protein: CASRLKREGLRETQYF.

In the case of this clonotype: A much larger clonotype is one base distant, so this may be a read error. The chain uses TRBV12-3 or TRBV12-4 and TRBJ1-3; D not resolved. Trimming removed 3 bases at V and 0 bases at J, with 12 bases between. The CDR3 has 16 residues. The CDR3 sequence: CASSFGRHHSGNTIYF. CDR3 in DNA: TGTGCCAGCAGTTTCGGGCGTCACCACTCTGGAAACACCATATATTTT.

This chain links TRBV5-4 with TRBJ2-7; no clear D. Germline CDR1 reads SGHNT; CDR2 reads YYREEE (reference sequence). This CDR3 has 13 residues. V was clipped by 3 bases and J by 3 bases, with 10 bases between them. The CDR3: CASSYGRSYEQYF. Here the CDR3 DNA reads TGTGCCAGCAGCTATGGACGAAGCTACGAGCAGTACTTC.

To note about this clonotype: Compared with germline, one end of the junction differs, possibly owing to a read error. For the CDR3, the DNA is TGTGTCAGCAGCCCGGGGATTAGCGTGATCAATGGGCAGTTCTTC. It specifies CVSSPGISVINGQFF. The chain is built from TRBV11-2 and TRBJ2-1, with D tentatively TRBD2 (5 bases). The CDR3 loop spans 15 amino acids. Germline V CDR1 and CDR2: SGHAT, FQNNGV.

CDR3 in DNA: TGTGCCAGCAGTTTATCATGGCGTTTGAGTGGCTACACCTTC. Residues: CASSLSWRLSGYTF. The chain couples TRBV28 to TRBJ1-2; D unresolved. V was pared by 1 base and J by 7 bases, with 13 bases between. The V gene's germline CDR1 is MDHEN and CDR2 SYDVKM. CDR3 length: 14 residues.

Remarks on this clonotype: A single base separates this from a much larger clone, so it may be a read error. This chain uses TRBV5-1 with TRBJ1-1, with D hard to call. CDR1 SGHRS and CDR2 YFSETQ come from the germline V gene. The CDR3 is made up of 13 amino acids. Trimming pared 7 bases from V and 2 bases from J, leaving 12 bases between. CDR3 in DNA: TGCGCCAGCGGCGGGCAGCCTAACACTGAAGCTTTCTTT. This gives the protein CASGGQPNTEAFF.